The 3 T cell receptor beta chains below come from one sample, sequenced in a study of blood T cell repertoires in COVID-19. The table came from immunoSEQ multiplex PCR; TCRdb's copy has only in-frame clones and leaves some out. The sample shows 220,000 or so clones, more than 75% of them seen only once. Sequencing was done on a sample of peripheral blood. These TCRs come from a woman of 80 years or more with COVID-19, enrolled during active disease.

This sequence joins TRBV28 and TRBJ1-4; D not certain. The CDR3 runs to 11 residues. The germline V gene encodes CDR1 MDHEN and CDR2 SYDVKM. V was clipped by 6 bases and J by 4 bases, with 3 bases between them. The CDR3 spells CASRHNEKLFF. CDR3 DNA: TGTGCCAGCAGACATAATGAAAAACTGTTTTTT.

The chain links TRBV27 to TRBJ2-2, with a tentative D call TRBD1 (5 bases). The germline V and J ends were trimmed by 6 bases and 1 base, with 9 bases remaining between them. The V gene's germline CDR1 is MNHEY and CDR2 SMNVEV (reference sequence). CDR3 length: 14 amino acids. CDR3 region: CASSPDRNTGELFF. The CDR3 nucleotides are TGTGCCAGCAGCCCCGACAGGAACACCGGGGAGCTGTTTTTT.

The chain couples TRBV2 to TRBJ2-7; D is perhaps TRBD2 (7 bases). Per the germline V gene, CDR1 is SNHLY and CDR2 is FYNNEI. V lost 6 bases and J 6 bases, leaving 15 bases between the germline ends. There are 13 residues in the CDR3. The CDR3 DNA reads TGTGCCAGCAGGGGGGGGGCCCTTAGCGAGCAGTACTTC. This gives the protein CASRGGALSEQYF.